The count of the clone carrying this TCR beta chain is one. The record originates from a study of CD8+ T cells in alopecia areata. The CDR3 sequence is 15 residues long. Germline CDR1 reads MNHEY; CDR2 reads SVGAGI. Unmatched junction bases numbered 5, after V lost 0 bases and J lost 4 bases. Treatment denoted: oral pan-JAK inhibitor, 5-10 mg twice daily. Sampling of alopecia areata patients yielded lesional scalp punch biopsies as well as peripheral blood. Isolated RNA was reverse transcribed into cDNA used as the sequencing template. Clones were sequenced by immunoSEQ multiplex PCR, and TCRdb holds only the in-frame ones, with some missing. Of more than 130,000 clones detected, 65% to 90% appear once; the ten largest clones hold around 25%.

The sequenced sample was CD8+ T cells sorted from blood, obtained at week 4, from a patient treated with tofacitinib. The sequence was collected from a human donor with alopecia areata. J is TRBJ2-7 and V is TRBV6-5, with 8 bases aligning to TRBD2. The CDR3 nucleotides read TGTGCCAGCAGTTACTCGGTAGCGGGACCTTACGAGCAGTACTTC. Its protein product is CASSYSVAGPYEQYF.